Presented here are 11 T cell receptor beta chains from one specimen sequenced in a study of cytomegalovirus exposure and HLA in healthy donors. The primer mix had 60 Vbeta and 13 Jbeta primers. Assay: immunoSEQ multiplex PCR; the TCRdb copy retains only in-frame clones and omits some. The table records approximately 160,000 clones, approximately 84% of them present only once. The sequencing sample was made of PBMCs. The receptors come from a boy between 2 and 10 years old in good health and CMV-seronegative.

The V call is TRBV7-2, the J call TRBJ2-2, with TRBD2 as a possible D gene (6 bases). The CDR3 contains 14 residues. Deletions cut 5 bases from V and 2 bases from J, with 9 bases between. Germline values: CDR1 SGHTA, CDR2 FQGNSA. The CDR3 reads CASSETRNTGELFF. CDR3 nucleotides: TGTGCCAGCAGCGAGACTAGAAACACCGGGGAGCTGTTTTTT. Complete variable domain (other parts from reference TRBV7-2 and TRBJ2-2): GAGVSQSPSNKVTEKGKDVELRCDPISGHTALYWYRQSLGQGLEFLIYFQGNSAPDKSGLPSDRFSAERTGGSVSTLTIQRTQQEDSAVYLCASSETRNTGELFFGEGSRLTVL.

The chain uses TRBV4-1 and TRBJ2-1, with TRBD2 identical over 9 bases. Germline assignment: CDR1 MGHRA and CDR2 YSYEKL. The length of the CDR3 is 16 residues. After removal of 1 base from V and 7 bases from J, the junction contained 8 bases not matched to a gene. CDR3 residues: CASSQVWSGRRNEQFF. The CDR3 DNA reads as TGCGCCAGCAGCCAAGTATGGAGCGGGAGGAGGAATGAGCAGTTCTTC.

The genes are TRBV4-1 and TRBJ1-4; possibly TRBD1 for D (5 bases). CDR1 and CDR2 (germline): MGHRA, YSYEKL. The CDR3 is 17 residues long. Trimming cost V 3 bases and J 1 base, with 15 bases left between them. CDR3 amino acids: CASSQVTVGRTNEKLFF. CDR3 nucleotides: TGCGCCAGCAGCCAGGTGACAGTAGGAAGAACTAATGAAAAACTGTTTTTT.

The V call is TRBV5-4, the J call TRBJ2-1; D unresolved. Germline V gives CDR1 SGHNT, CDR2 YYREEE (reference sequence). V dropped 5 bases and J dropped 9 bases, with 15 bases sitting between them. This CDR3 has 13 amino acids. DNA of the CDR3: TGTGCCAGCAGGAAGACTCCCGGCGGTGAGCAGTTCTTC. It encodes CASRKTPGGEQFF.

The V call is TRBV12-5, the J call TRBJ2-1; D is unresolved. Germline CDR1 and CDR2: LGHNT and FRNRAP. The CDR3 spans 12 residues. V gave up 2 bases and J gave up 9 bases, with 8 bases separating them. CDR3 protein: CASGLHELEQFF. Written as DNA, the CDR3 is TGTGCTAGTGGTTTGCATGAGCTTGAGCAGTTCTTC.

This chain links TRBV11-3 with TRBJ2-7; possible D gene TRBD1, 5 bases. V dropped 2 bases and J dropped 3 bases, with 20 bases sitting between them. The CDR3 is made up of 17 amino acids. Germline V lookup: CDR1 SGHNT, CDR2 YENEEA. The CDR3 nucleotides read TGTGCCAGCAGCTTATTAGGGCGTACAGGAAGAAACTACGAGCAGTACTTC. Its protein product is CASSLLGRTGRNYEQYF.

This clone has a single count. The rearrangement uses TRBV4-1 and TRBJ1-5, with D perhaps matching TRBD1 (6 bases). The length of the CDR3 is 14 residues. CDR1 is MGHRA and CDR2 is YSYEKL in the germline V gene. Trimming stripped 4 bases from V and 6 bases from J, with 13 bases between. The CDR3 region has the DNA TGCGCCAGCAGCCTTACAGGGCCGAGTCAGCCCCAGCATTTT. This translates into CASSLTGPSQPQHF.

The chain combines TRBV28 with TRBJ2-5; TRBD2 aligns across 15 bases. The V gene's germline CDR1 is MDHEN and CDR2 SYDVKM. J was trimmed by 5 bases and V by 2 bases; bases with no gene match: 0. This CDR3 contains 15 residues. In nucleotides, the CDR3 is TGTGCCAGCAGTTTAGGGACTAGCGGGAGGGAGACCCAGTACTTC. Translation: CASSLGTSGRETQYF. The variable domain in full, with the rest retrieved from reference TRBV28 and TRBJ2-5, is DVKVTQSSRYLVKRTGEKVFLECVQDMDHENMFWYRQDPGLGLRLIYFSYDVKMKEKGDIPEGYSVSREKKERFSLILESASTNQTSMYLCASSLGTSGRETQYFGPGTRLLVL.

This clone appeared once. The chain carries TRBV18 and TRBJ2-7, with D tentatively TRBD1 (6 bases). Trimming pared 6 bases from V and 2 bases from J, leaving 14 bases between. Germline values: CDR1 KGHSH, CDR2 LQKENI. CDR3 length: 14 residues. The CDR3 bases are TGTGCCAGCTCCCAAAGTTCAGGGGCCTACGAGCAGTACTTC. Its translation is CASSQSSGAYEQYF. The variable domain in full, completed from reference TRBV18 and TRBJ2-7, reads NAGVMQNPRHLVRRRGQEARLRCSPMKGHSHVYWYRQLPEEGLKFMVYLQKENIIDESGMPKERFSAEFPKEGPSILRIQQVVRGDSAAYFCASSQSSGAYEQYFGPGTRLTVT.

The rearrangement uses TRBV19 and TRBJ1-1, with D possibly TRBD1 on 6 matching bases. Germline loops: CDR1 LNHDA, CDR2 SQIVND (reference sequence). Trimming shortened V by 10 bases and J by 5 bases, and 17 bases separated the two germline ends. The CDR3 sequence is 13 residues long. The CDR3 region is CATKGERDTEAFF. CDR3 DNA: TGTGCCACCAAGGGGGAAAGAGATACTGAAGCTTTCTTT.

Regarding this clone: At one end, the junction sequence differs from germline, possibly due to a read error. This chain uses TRBV30 with TRBJ1-4; a possible D gene is TRBD1 (6 bases). The CDR3 sequence is 14 residues long. Germline assignment: CDR1 GTSNPN and CDR2 SVGIG (reference sequence). The CDR3 DNA reads as TGTGCCCGGAGTGCAGGACAGATTAATGAAAAACTGTTTTTT. It yields the protein CARSAGQINEKLFF.